Below, 32 T cell receptor beta chains from the same sample are listed, as sequenced in a study of beta chain features in type 1 diabetes. No cognate antigen is known for these TCRs. Findings and caveats of the study: Type 1 diabetes patients had TCRB CDR3s that were shorter (moderately but significantly so) in all four CD4+ subsets.

Reverse transcribing all isolated RNA meant expressed TCRB transcripts were sequenced. The table came from immunoSEQ multiplex PCR; TCRdb's copy has only in-frame clones and leaves some out. The data hold 100,000 to 150,000 clones, with 16% observed a single time. Sequenced material: central memory CD4+ T cells from blood. Receptor source: a man aged 25-45 years with type 1 diabetes.

The chain joins TRBV30 to TRBJ2-7; the match to TRBD2 covers 8 bases. This CDR3 contains 14 residues. Germline-derived CDR1 and CDR2 are GTSNPN and SVGIG (reference sequence). J was trimmed by 3 bases and V by 3 bases; bases with no gene match: 7. CDR3 sequence (DNA): TGTGCCTGGAGATCAGCGGGGGCCTTCTACGAGCAGTACTTC. Its translation: CAWRSAGAFYEQYF.

This clone was seen repeatedly, ten times or more. This chain connects TRBV15 to TRBJ1-5; tentative D call: TRBD1 (6 bases). The CDR3 totals 15 residues. The V end was cut by 0 bases, the J end by 3 bases, with 9 bases between. From germline, CDR1 is LNHNV and CDR2 YYDKDF (reference sequence). CDR3 sequence: CATSRDTGFNQPQHF. Written as DNA, the CDR3 is TGTGCCACCAGCAGAGACACAGGGTTCAATCAGCCCCAGCATTTT.

J is TRBJ2-1 and V is TRBV2; TRBD2 is a possible D gene (5 bases). Trimming stripped 3 bases from V and 6 bases from J, with 12 bases between. The CDR3 length is 14 residues. Germline lookup yields CDR1 SNHLY and CDR2 FYNNEI. The CDR3 reads CASSDRGLFNEQFF. The CDR3, as DNA: TGTGCCAGCAGTGACCGGGGTCTTTTCAATGAGCAGTTCTTC.

This clone was observed a few times. The gene calls are TRBV9 and TRBJ1-5; 7 bases are a match to TRBD1. V lost 0 bases, J lost 7 bases, and 7 bases stayed unmatched. The germline gives CDR1 SGDLS, CDR2 YYNGEE. The CDR3 totals 15 residues. The CDR3: CASSVDSRGDQPQHF. CDR3 bases: TGTGCCAGCAGCGTAGATTCCAGGGGGGACCAGCCCCAGCATTTT.

This clone appeared many times. The chain has TRBV2 and TRBJ2-1; 7 bases are shared with TRBD1. Germline lookup yields CDR1 SNHLY and CDR2 FYNNEI. This CDR3 contains 17 residues. V lost 11 bases to trimming and J lost 8 bases; unmatched junction nucleotides: 24. For the CDR3, the DNA is TGTGCCCCTGTATGGAAAGGGGGCAGTCAAATTGTCGATGAGCAGTTCTTC. Its translation is CAPVWKGGSQIVDEQFF.

Of note for this clone: Other DNA sequences in the same sample also yield this CDR3. The gene calls are TRBV7-2 and TRBJ2-5; D is uncertain. V was pared by 5 bases and J by 2 bases, with 3 bases between. This CDR3 is built from 11 residues. Germline loops: CDR1 SGHTA, CDR2 FQGNSA. The DNA for the CDR3 is TGTGCCAGCAGCGAACAAGAGACCCAGTACTTC. It yields the protein CASSEQETQYF.

The chain combines TRBV9 with TRBJ2-1; no reliable D call. The ends were cut back, 2 bases at V and 8 bases at J, with 20 bases in the middle. Germline V gene sequence: CDR1 SGDLS, CDR2 YYNGEE. This CDR3 has 16 amino acids. The CDR3 sequence: CASSVASDGVVDEQFF. CDR3 coding DNA: TGTGCCAGCAGCGTCGCGAGCGACGGCGTCGTCGATGAGCAGTTCTTC.

About this clone: Other DNA sequences of this sample code for an identical CDR3. The J gene is TRBJ1-5, the V gene TRBV30; 9 bases agree with TRBD1. There are 13 residues in the CDR3. Losses at the gene ends were 2 bases for V and 5 bases for J; bases not matched to a gene: 1. CDR1 is GTSNPN and CDR2 is SVGIG in the germline V gene (reference sequence). The CDR3 region has the DNA TGTGCCTGGAGTCGGACAGGGGATCAGCCCCAGCATTTT. Residues: CAWSRTGDQPQHF.

This clone was counted a single time. The chain has TRBV6-6 and TRBJ2-3, with D perhaps assigned TRBD1 or TRBD2 (5 bases each). The germline V gene has CDR1 MNHNY and CDR2 SVGAGI (reference sequence). The CDR3 is 13 residues long. V lost 9 bases and J lost 0, with 10 bases in between. The CDR3 is CARGEYSTDTQYF. CDR3 DNA: TGTGCCAGGGGGGAATATAGCACAGATACGCAGTATTTT.

This chain links TRBV28 with TRBJ2-5; D tentatively reads TRBD1 or TRBD2 (5 bases each). The V end lost 5 bases, the J end lost 3 bases, and 7 bases lay between the germline ends. This CDR3 contains 12 residues. Germline V lookup: CDR1 MDHEN, CDR2 SYDVKM. The CDR3 region is CASSGGKETQYF. As DNA, the CDR3 is TGTGCCAGCAGTGGGGGAAAAGAGACCCAGTACTTC.

V usage is TRBV9 and J usage is TRBJ2-5; D is unclear. V shed 5 bases and J shed 1 base, with 15 bases lying between them. The CDR3 runs 15 residues. Per germline, CDR1 SGDLS and CDR2 YYNGEE. The CDR3 DNA follows: TGTGCCAGCAGTTCCCCGGGCTCCACCCAAGAGACCCAGTACTTC. Its protein product is CASSSPGSTQETQYF.

This clone has a handful of counts. In DNA form, the CDR3 reads TGTGCCAGCGGTCGAGTGGGCGCGTCAGATACGCAGTATTTT. Encoded protein: CASGRVGASDTQYF. The V and J genes are TRBV7-7 and TRBJ2-3; D call uncertain. The CDR3 contains 14 residues. Per germline, CDR1 SSHAT and CDR2 FNYEAQ (reference sequence). V lost 8 bases to trimming and J lost 4 bases, with 16 bases between them.

The chain is built from TRBV7-2 and TRBJ2-5; the D gene could be TRBD1 or TRBD2 (5 bases each). The length of the CDR3 is 12 residues. Germline values: CDR1 SGHTA, CDR2 FQGNSA. V lost 2 bases and J 5 bases, leaving 6 bases between the germline ends. The CDR3 loop is CASSLWGETQYF. CDR3 sequence (DNA): TGTGCCAGCAGCTTATGGGGGGAGACCCAGTACTTC.

This clone came up many times. In nucleotides, the CDR3 is TGTGCCAGCTCACCGTCGGCAGAGAACACTGAAGCTTTCTTT. Its translation: CASSPSAENTEAFF. V usage is TRBV18 and J usage is TRBJ1-1; D ambiguous. The CDR3 runs 14 residues. Germline CDR1 is KGHSH and CDR2 is LQKENI. Trimming took 3 bases from V and 1 from J, leaving 9 bases between them.

This clone was counted only a few times. Given a far larger clone just one base away, this is likely a sequencing read error. In DNA, the CDR3 is TGTGCCAGCTGTGAATACGGGGGGACCTACAATGAGCAGTTCTTC. This translates into CASCEYGGTYNEQFF. V is TRBV25-1 and J is TRBJ2-1, with TRBD2 identical over 7 bases. There are 15 residues in the CDR3. The germline V gene has CDR1 MGHDK and CDR2 SYGVNS.

The chain combines TRBV2 with TRBJ1-2, with 7 nucleotides matching TRBD1. In germline, CDR1 is SNHLY, CDR2 FYNNEI. Germline trimming cut 6 bases from V and 4 bases from J; bases unmatched to any gene: 2. CDR3 size: 12 residues. The CDR3 region is CASRGDSYGYTF. The CDR3 DNA is TGTGCCAGCAGGGGGGACAGCTATGGCTACACCTTC.

Of note for this clone: The junction differs from germline at one of its ends, possibly a read error. V is TRBV29-1 and J is TRBJ1-2, with D hard to call. Germline CDR1 SQVTM, CDR2 ANQGSEA. The CDR3 runs 14 residues. This chain's CDR3 is CSVEGIGFNYGYTF. For the CDR3, the DNA is TGCAGCGTCGAAGGTATCGGTTTTAACTATGGCTACACCTTC.

This clone was observed a handful of times. This chain links TRBV18 with TRBJ2-3; 10 bases are shared with TRBD2. Unmatched junction bases numbered 14, after V lost 2 bases and J lost 6 bases. The CDR3 runs 18 residues. Germline V lookup: CDR1 KGHSH, CDR2 LQKENI. The CDR3 DNA reads TGTGCCAGCTCACCAGTTCTAACTAGCGGGGAGTCCTACGATACGCAGTATTTT. Amino acids: CASSPVLTSGESYDTQYF.

The chain couples TRBV7-2 to TRBJ1-1; 12 bases fit TRBD1. V dropped 3 bases and J dropped 4; count of bases not matched to a gene: 9. This CDR3 is 17 amino acids long. Germline V gene lookup returns CDR1 SGHTA and CDR2 FQGNSA. The CDR3 loop reads CASSFAGTGGGGTEAFF. The CDR3 DNA follows: TGTGCCAGCAGCTTTGCCGGGACAGGGGGCGGTGGCACTGAAGCTTTCTTT.

This clone was seen a handful of times. The junction shows a germline mismatch at one end, possibly a read error. The V gene is TRBV7-6, the J gene TRBJ2-5; unclear D gene. This CDR3 comprises 12 residues. Per the germline V gene, CDR1 is SGHVS and CDR2 is FNYEAQ. The CDR3 loop is CATSFLGETQYF. The CDR3 DNA reads TGTGCCACCAGCTTCTTAGGGGAGACCCAGTACTTC.

This clone was seen a few times. The rearrangement uses TRBV7-2 and TRBJ2-7, with D tentatively TRBD1 (5 bases). Germline CDR1 is SGHTA and CDR2 is FQGNSA. The CDR3 runs 14 residues. With 3 bases removed from V and 0 bases from J, the gap between germline ends came to 9 bases. The CDR3, as DNA: TGTGCCAGCAGCTTCGGGCAGGGCTCCTACGAGCAGTACTTC. Translating it yields CASSFGQGSYEQYF.

This clone was detected once. J is TRBJ2-5 and V is TRBV28; 8 nucleotides line up with TRBD1. CDR3 length: 15 residues. The J segment lost 3 bases and the V segment lost 4 bases, leaving 7 bases of the junction unmatched. Germline V gene sequence: CDR1 MDHEN, CDR2 SYDVKM. The CDR3 sequence: CASSSGDRKEETQYF. DNA for the CDR3: TGTGCCAGCAGTTCCGGGGACAGGAAGGAAGAGACCCAGTACTTC.

The chain is built from TRBV4-2 and TRBJ1-2; 8 bases agree with TRBD1. V shed 4 bases, J shed 4 bases, and the junction held 8 bases outside the gene matches. CDR3 length: 15 amino acids. Germline V CDR1 and CDR2: LGHNA, YNFKEQ. CDR3 protein: CASSPGQGESYGYTF. The CDR3 DNA is TGTGCCAGCAGCCCAGGACAGGGTGAGAGCTATGGCTACACCTTC.

With regard to this clone: This may be a read error, as it is one base from a much larger clone. V and J are TRBV29-1 and TRBJ2-1; TRBD1 matches 12 bases. The CDR3 runs to 15 residues. V lost 6 bases to trimming and J lost 4 bases; unmatched junction nucleotides: 7. Germline-derived CDR1 and CDR2 are SQVTM and ANQGSEA. CDR3 DNA sequence: TGCAGCGTGGCCGGGACAGGGGGCTATTACAATGAGCAGTTCTTC. This sequence encodes CSVAGTGGYYNEQFF.

The V gene is TRBV5-1, the J gene TRBJ2-5, with unresolved D. V was clipped by 4 bases and J by 1 base, with 8 bases between them. This CDR3 spans 13 amino acids. The germline CDR1 and CDR2 sequences are SGHRS and YFSETQ. The CDR3 reads CASSVQTQETQYF. The CDR3 nucleotides are TGCGCCAGCAGCGTCCAGACCCAAGAGACCCAGTACTTC.

This chain connects TRBV4-3 to TRBJ1-2; D is unclear. V was trimmed by 0 bases and J by 3 bases, leaving 14 bases between them. The germline V gene has CDR1 LGHNA and CDR2 YSLEER. The CDR3 extends over 16 amino acids. The CDR3 is CASSQDTTSPYYGYTF. Written as DNA, the CDR3 is TGCGCCAGCAGCCAAGATACGACCTCGCCTTACTATGGCTACACCTTC.

This clone was counted between two and nine times. The chain links TRBV29-1 to TRBJ2-3, with D possibly being TRBD2 (6 bases). In germline, CDR1 is SQVTM, CDR2 ANQGSEA. CDR3 size: 14 residues. With 8 bases removed from V and 2 bases from J, the gap between germline ends came to 17 bases. CDR3 residues: CSMVGRGDTDTQYF. The DNA for the CDR3 is TGCAGCATGGTGGGGCGGGGAGACACAGATACGCAGTATTTT.

CDR3 nucleotides: TGTGCCACCAGCAGAGATCAGCGGGCGGGGGACGATGGCTACACCTTC. Translating gives CATSRDQRAGDDGYTF. The rearrangement uses TRBV15 and TRBJ1-2; a possible D gene is TRBD1 (5 bases). The V and J ends lost 0 bases and 6 bases respectively, with 17 bases between them. The CDR3 is made up of 16 amino acids. The germline gives CDR1 LNHNV, CDR2 YYDKDF (reference sequence).

The sample holds a few counts of this clone. The chain employs TRBV12-5 and TRBJ2-3, with 9 bases that match TRBD1. Germline trimming cut 5 bases from V and 6 bases from J; bases unmatched to any gene: 6. CDR3 length: 14 amino acids. Germline CDR1 LGHNT, CDR2 FRNRAP. As DNA, the CDR3 is TGTGCTAGTGGTCCGACAGGGGGACGGGATACGCAGTATTTT. It specifies CASGPTGGRDTQYF. Drawing the rest from reference TRBV12-5 and TRBJ2-3, the complete variable domain is DARVTQTPRHKVTEMGQEVTMRCQPILGHNTVFWYRQTMMQGLELLAYFRNRAPLDDSGMPKDRFSAEMPDATLATLKIQPSEPRDSAVYFCASGPTGGRDTQYFGPGTRLTVL.

The rearrangement uses TRBV27 and TRBJ1-2; possible D gene TRBD1, 6 bases. V was clipped by 0 bases and J by 7 bases, with 12 bases between them. The germline gives CDR1 MNHEY, CDR2 SMNVEV (reference sequence). The CDR3 has 14 amino acids. The CDR3 DNA follows: TGTGCCAGCAGTTTATCGGGGGGCACGGGTGGCTACACCTTC. Residues: CASSLSGGTGGYTF.

This clone was recorded once. CDR3 sequence (DNA): TGTGCCACCCGGGAACAGAGTATCACAGATACGCAGTATTTT. Translated, it gives CATREQSITDTQYF. The chain couples TRBV6-5 to TRBJ2-3; D might be TRBD2 (5 bases). V was trimmed by 10 bases and J by 2 bases, leaving 16 bases between them. Germline values: CDR1 MNHEY, CDR2 SVGAGI. The CDR3 is 14 residues long.

This chain uses TRBV2 with TRBJ1-2; 9 bases fit TRBD1. Germline V gives CDR1 SNHLY, CDR2 FYNNEI. There are 15 residues in the CDR3. V lost 5 bases, J lost 7 bases, and 11 bases stayed unmatched. CDR3 loop: CASSRDRGSVSGYTF. In DNA, the CDR3 is TGTGCCAGCAGTCGAGACAGGGGGAGTGTCTCTGGCTACACCTTC.